Below, one TCR beta chain is given with its context. Its cognate antigen has yet to be identified. No qualities accompany the bases; no much larger clone lies one base away. The source of the sample is a study of T cell responses to AZD1222 COVID-19 vaccine (dated by TCRdb to 2020 to 2023). About the full investigation: AZD1222 recipients with second doses at about 4 weeks or about 12 weeks were pooled, because spike-specific TCR depth and breadth did not differ between schedules. Trial participants were enrolled into age subgroups of 18-55, 56-69 and 70-plus years, which contained roughly 140, 27 and 60 TCR-sequenced participants, respectively. TCR sequencing covered 233 trial participants: around 210 given two doses of AZD1222 and about 26 given two doses of MenACWY control vaccine. General findings and caveats noted by the study authors: Spike-specific TCR breadth and depth rose significantly after two AZD1222 doses compared with day 0 and with MenACWY recipients. Nearly half of unique spike-specific TCRs reportedly recognized epitopes outside regions mutated in the B.1.351 and B.1.1.7 variants. Most participants were white British and females outnumbered males, and the authors suggested that clonal diversity may have been underestimated. In the small 56-69-year group, the increase in depth fell short of significance, most likely because of low power. Because no day 14 peak-response samples were available, the repertoires could be characterized only after the peak T cell response. Conclusions about previously exposed vaccinees were limited because only a handful of AZD1222 recipients were SARS-CoV-2 seropositive at baseline. The vaccine-associated CD4 TCRs covered the entire spike protein, and the dominant responses fell in regions 160-218 and 743-854.

The CDR3 regions of human TCRbeta chains were analyzed by immunosequencing. On the authors' methods: Repertoire TCRs were matched against a reference library of SARS-CoV-2-specific TCRs generated with the MIRA antigen-specificity platform. Breadth was defined as the fraction of unique TCRs that were SARS-CoV-2-associated. Depth was defined as the fraction of total T cells that were SARS-CoV-2-associated. Using the MIRA data, each spike-specific TCR was assigned both to the spike region to which the TCR was reactive and to a CD4 or CD8 class. Log10-transformed breadth and depth values were compared by one-way ANOVA with Sidak's multiple comparisons tests. The table comes from immuneACCESS by way of TCRdb, which keeps in-frame sequences with V and J called. Part of the clones is missing from these tables; in studies checked, under half for an unresolved V gene and the rest for unknown reasons. V and J calls and clone size are those listed in that table; D and trimming were worked out from the DNA. Within this sample are 110,000 or so clones, with roughly nine tenths of them counted one time only. Roughly 5.4% of the sample rests with the top ten.

What the time point label conveys for this sample: baseline before first vaccination. The vaccinee samples were drawn from two UK trials, COV001 and COV002, one of which was a single-blind randomized controlled phase 2/3 trial testing AZD1222 (ChAdOx1 nCoV-19) in healthy adults. For TCRbeta chain sequencing, PBMC samples were collected from trial participants at day 0 and at day 28 after the second dose. This receptor was taken from an adult in good health. The specimen comprised peripheral blood, sampled on day 0 of AZD1222 vaccination.

The CDR3 region reads CASVEAGRNEKLFF. Here is the DNA: TGTGCCAGCGTTGAGGCCGGACGTAATGAAAAACTGTTTTTT. The rearrangement combines TRBV2 with TRBJ1-4; a confident D gene designation cannot be given. Measured from the cysteine to the phenylalanine, the CDR3 is 14 residues long. The kept DNA is CDR3 alone, 42 bases in frame from the first base. V drops 8 bases and J drops 4 bases, leaving 14 bases in between. CDR1 and CDR2, looked up from the germline V gene, are SNHLY and FYNNEI.